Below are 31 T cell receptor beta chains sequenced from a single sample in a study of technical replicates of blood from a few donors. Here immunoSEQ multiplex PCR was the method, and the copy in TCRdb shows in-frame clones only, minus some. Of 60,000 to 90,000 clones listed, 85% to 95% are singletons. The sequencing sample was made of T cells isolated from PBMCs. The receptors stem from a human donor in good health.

CDR3 loop: CASSPREYSNQPQHF. DNA of the CDR3: TGTGCCAGTAGTCCAAGGGAGTATAGCAATCAGCCCCAGCATTTT. V gene TRBV19 combines with J gene TRBJ1-5; no clear D. Germline CDR1 and CDR2: LNHDA and SQIVND (reference sequence). V lost 5 bases and J lost 0, with 11 bases in between. The CDR3 is 15 amino acids.

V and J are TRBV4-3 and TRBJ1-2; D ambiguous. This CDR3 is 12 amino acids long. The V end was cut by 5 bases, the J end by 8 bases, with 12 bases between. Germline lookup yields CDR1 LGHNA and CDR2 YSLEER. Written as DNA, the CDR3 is TGCGCCAGCAGCGGGCATCGCGGGGGCTACACCTTC. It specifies CASSGHRGGYTF.

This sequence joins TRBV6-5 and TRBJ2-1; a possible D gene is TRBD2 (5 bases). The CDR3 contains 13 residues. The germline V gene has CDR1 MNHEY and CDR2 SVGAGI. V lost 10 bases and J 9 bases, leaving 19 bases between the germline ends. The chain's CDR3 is CATRRTLSGEQFF. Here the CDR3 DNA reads TGTGCCACCCGCCGGACTCTAAGCGGTGAGCAGTTCTTC.

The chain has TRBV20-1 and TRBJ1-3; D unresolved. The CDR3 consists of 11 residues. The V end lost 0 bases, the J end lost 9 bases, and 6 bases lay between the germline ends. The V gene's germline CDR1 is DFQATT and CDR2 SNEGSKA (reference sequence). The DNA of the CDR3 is TGCAGTGCTAGAGATCGAGGCACCATATATTTT. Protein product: CSARDRGTIYF.

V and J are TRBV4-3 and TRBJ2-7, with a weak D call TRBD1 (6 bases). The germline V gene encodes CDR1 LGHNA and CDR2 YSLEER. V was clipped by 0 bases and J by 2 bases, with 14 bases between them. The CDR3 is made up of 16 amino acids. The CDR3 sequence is CASSQDFRGHTYEQYF. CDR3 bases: TGCGCCAGCAGCCAAGATTTCCGGGGACACACCTACGAGCAGTACTTC.

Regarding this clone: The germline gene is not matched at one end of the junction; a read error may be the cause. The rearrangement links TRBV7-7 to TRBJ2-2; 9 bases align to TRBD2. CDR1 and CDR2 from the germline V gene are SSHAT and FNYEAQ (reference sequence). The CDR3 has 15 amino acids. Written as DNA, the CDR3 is TGTGCCAGCAGTTTAGCGGGAGTGCGCACCGGGGAGCTGTTTTTT. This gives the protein CASSLAGVRTGELFF. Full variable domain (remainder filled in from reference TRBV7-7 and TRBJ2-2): GAGVSQSPRYKVTKRGQDVTLRCDPISSHATLYWYQQALGQGPEFLTYFNYEAQPDKSGLPSDRFSAERPEGSISTLTIQRTEQRDSAMYRCASSLAGVRTGELFFGEGSRLTVL.

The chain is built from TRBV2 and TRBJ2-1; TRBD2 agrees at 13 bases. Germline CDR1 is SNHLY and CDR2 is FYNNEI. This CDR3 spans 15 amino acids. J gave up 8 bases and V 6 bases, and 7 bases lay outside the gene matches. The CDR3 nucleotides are TGTGCCAGCAGAGGGACTAGCGGGATGGTCGATGAGCAGTTCTTC. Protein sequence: CASRGTSGMVDEQFF. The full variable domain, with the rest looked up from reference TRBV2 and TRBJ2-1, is EPEVTQTPSHQVTQMGQEVILRCVPISNHLYFYWYRQILGQKVEFLVSFYNNEISEKSEIFDDQFSVERPDGSNFTLKIRSTKLEDSAMYFCASRGTSGMVDEQFFGPGTRLTVL.

The CDR3 DNA follows: TGTGCCATCAGTGAGTCAGGGGGCAAGAGCGACGAGCAGTACTTC. Translated, it gives CAISESGGKSDEQYF. The rearrangement joins TRBV10-3 to TRBJ2-7; 7 nucleotides align to TRBD1. With V trimmed by 0 bases and J by 5 bases, 7 bases remained unmatched. The germline CDR1 and CDR2 sequences are ENHRY and SYGVKD. This CDR3 region has 15 residues.

The CDR3 loop reads CASSYAGQGPYTEAFF. The CDR3 nucleotides read TGTGCCAGCAGCTACGCTGGACAGGGCCCATACACTGAAGCTTTCTTT. The rearrangement joins TRBV14 to TRBJ1-1, with TRBD1 matching over 8 bases. Germline assignment: CDR1 SGHDN and CDR2 FVKESK. V gave up 5 bases and J gave up 3 bases; unmatched junction bases: 11. This CDR3 is 16 amino acids long.

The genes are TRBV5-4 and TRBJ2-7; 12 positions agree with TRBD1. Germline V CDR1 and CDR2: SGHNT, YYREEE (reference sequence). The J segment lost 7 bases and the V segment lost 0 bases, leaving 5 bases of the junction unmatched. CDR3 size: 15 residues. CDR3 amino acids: CASSLVGQGAKEQYF. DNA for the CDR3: TGTGCCAGCAGCTTGGTGGGACAGGGGGCTAAAGAGCAGTACTTC.

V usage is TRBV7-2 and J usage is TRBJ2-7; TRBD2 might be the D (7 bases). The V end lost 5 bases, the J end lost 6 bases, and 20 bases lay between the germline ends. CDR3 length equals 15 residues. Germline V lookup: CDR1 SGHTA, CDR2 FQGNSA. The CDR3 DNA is TGTGCCAGCAGCCGCAACGGGGGCGGGAGCATCGAGCAGTACTTC. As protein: CASSRNGGGSIEQYF.

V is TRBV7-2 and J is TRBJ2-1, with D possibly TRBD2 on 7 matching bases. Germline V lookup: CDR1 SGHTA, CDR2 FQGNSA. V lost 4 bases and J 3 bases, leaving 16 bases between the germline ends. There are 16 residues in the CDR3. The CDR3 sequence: CASSSKGGEGYNEQFF. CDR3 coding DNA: TGTGCCAGCAGCTCTAAAGGGGGGGAGGGCTACAATGAGCAGTTCTTC.

This CDR3 reads CASRGDSYTEAFF. As DNA, the CDR3 is TGTGCCAGCAGAGGGGACAGCTACACTGAAGCTTTCTTT. The genes are TRBV6-4 and TRBJ1-1; 7 nucleotides agree with TRBD1. Trimming took 6 bases from V and 3 from J; bases not matched to a gene: 4. This CDR3 spans 13 amino acids. The germline V gene has CDR1 MRHNA and CDR2 SNTAGT.

The CDR3 DNA is TGTGCCAGCAGCCGTGACAGGGATGAGCAGTACTTC. Amino acids: CASSRDRDEQYF. The chain couples TRBV7-9 to TRBJ2-7; 7 bases map to TRBD1. V trimming: 5 bases; J trimming: 7 bases; junction bases outside the gene matches: 5. Germline-derived CDR1 and CDR2 are SEHNR and FQNEAQ (reference sequence). This CDR3 is 12 amino acids long.

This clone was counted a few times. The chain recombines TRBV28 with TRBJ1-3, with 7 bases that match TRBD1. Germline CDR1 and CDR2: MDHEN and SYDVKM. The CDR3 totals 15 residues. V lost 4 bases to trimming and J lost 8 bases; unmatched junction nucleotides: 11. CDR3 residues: CASSSGDREADTIYF. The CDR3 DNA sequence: TGTGCCAGCAGTTCGGGCGACAGGGAGGCGGACACCATATATTTT.

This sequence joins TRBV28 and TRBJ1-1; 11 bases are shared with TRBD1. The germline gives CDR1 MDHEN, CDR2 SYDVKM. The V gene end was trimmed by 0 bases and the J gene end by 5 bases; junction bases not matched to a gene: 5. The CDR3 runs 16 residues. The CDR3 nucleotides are TGTGCCAGCAGTTTATGGGACAGGGGGCGCCGAACTGAAGCTTTCTTT. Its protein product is CASSLWDRGRRTEAFF.

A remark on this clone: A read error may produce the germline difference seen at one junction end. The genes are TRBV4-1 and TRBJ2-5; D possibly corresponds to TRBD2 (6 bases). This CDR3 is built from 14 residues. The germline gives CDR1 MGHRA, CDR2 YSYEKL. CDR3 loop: CASSQEWGEETQYF. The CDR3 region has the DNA TGCGCCAGCAGCCAAGAGTGGGGGGAAGAAACCCAGTACTTC.

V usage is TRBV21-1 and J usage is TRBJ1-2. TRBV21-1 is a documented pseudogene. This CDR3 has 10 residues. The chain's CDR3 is CASSKDGYTF. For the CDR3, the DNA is TGTGCCAGCAGCAAAGACGGGTACACCTTC.

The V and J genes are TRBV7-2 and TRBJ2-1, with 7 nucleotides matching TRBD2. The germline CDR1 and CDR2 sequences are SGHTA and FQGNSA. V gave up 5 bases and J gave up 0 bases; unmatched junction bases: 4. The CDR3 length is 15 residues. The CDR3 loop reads CASSERTSSYNEQFF. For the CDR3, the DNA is TGTGCCAGCAGCGAAAGGACTAGCTCCTACAATGAGCAGTTCTTC.

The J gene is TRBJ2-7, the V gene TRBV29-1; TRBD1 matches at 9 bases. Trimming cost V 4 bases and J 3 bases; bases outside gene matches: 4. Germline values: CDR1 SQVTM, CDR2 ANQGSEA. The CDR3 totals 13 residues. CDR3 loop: CSVGVTGGYEQYF. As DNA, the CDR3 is TGCAGCGTTGGCGTGACAGGGGGCTACGAGCAGTACTTC.

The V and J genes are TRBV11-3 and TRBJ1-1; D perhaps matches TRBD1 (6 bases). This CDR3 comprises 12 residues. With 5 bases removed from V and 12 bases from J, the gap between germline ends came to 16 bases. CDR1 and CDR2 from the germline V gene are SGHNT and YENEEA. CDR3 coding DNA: TGTGCCAGCAGCCGCCAGGGGATTAAAACTTTCTTT. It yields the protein CASSRQGIKTFF.

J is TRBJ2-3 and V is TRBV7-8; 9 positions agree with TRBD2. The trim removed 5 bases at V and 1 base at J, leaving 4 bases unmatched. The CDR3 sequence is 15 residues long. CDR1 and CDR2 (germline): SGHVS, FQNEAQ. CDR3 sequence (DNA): TGTGCCAGCAGCCTCAAGCGGGGGGGCACAGATACGCAGTATTTT. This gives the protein CASSLKRGGTDTQYF.

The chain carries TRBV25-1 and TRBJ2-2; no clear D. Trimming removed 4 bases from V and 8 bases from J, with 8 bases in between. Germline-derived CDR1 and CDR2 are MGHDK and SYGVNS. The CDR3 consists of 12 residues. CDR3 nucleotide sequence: TGTGCCAGCAGTGCCGGGTGGGGGGAGCTGTTTTTT. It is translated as CASSAGWGELFF.

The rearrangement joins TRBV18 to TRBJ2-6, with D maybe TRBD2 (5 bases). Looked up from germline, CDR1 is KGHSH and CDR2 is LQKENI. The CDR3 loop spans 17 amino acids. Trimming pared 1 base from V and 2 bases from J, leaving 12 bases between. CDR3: CASSPRSPGTGANVLTF. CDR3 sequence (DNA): TGTGCCAGCTCACCACGGTCCCCCGGGACTGGGGCCAACGTCCTGACTTTC. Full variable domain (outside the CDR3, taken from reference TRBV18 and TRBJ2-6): NAGVMQNPRHLVRRRGQEARLRCSPMKGHSHVYWYRQLPEEGLKFMVYLQKENIIDESGMPKERFSAEFPKEGPSILRIQQVVRGDSAAYFCASSPRSPGTGANVLTFGAGSRLTVL.

In nucleotides, the CDR3 is TGTGCCAGCAGCCCGTGGACAGGGGGCTTCAACGGGGAGCTGTTTTTT. Its translation is CASSPWTGGFNGELFF. The chain is built from TRBV9 and TRBJ2-2; 11 nucleotides align to TRBD1. CDR3 size: 16 residues. Trimming cost V 4 bases and J 7 bases; bases outside gene matches: 9. Germline V CDR1 and CDR2: SGDLS, YYNGEE.

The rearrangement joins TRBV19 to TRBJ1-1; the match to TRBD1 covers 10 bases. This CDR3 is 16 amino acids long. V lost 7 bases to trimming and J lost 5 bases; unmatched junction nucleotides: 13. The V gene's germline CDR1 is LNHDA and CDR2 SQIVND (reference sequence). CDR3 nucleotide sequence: TGTGCCAGTATGGGGGGACAGGGGTTTACGGGGACTGAAGCTTTCTTT. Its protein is CASMGGQGFTGTEAFF.

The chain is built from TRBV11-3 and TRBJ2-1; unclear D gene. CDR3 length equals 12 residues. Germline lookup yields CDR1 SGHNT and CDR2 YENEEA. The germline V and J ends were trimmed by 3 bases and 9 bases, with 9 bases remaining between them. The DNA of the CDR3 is TGTGCCAGCAGCTTTCTCTTGAGTGAGCAGTTCTTC. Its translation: CASSFLLSEQFF. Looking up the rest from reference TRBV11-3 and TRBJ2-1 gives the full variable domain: EAGVVQSPRYKIIEKKQPVAFWCNPISGHNTLYWYLQNLGQGPELLIRYENEEAVDDSQLPKDRFSAERLKGVDSTLKIQPAELGDSAVYLCASSFLLSEQFFGPGTRLTVL.

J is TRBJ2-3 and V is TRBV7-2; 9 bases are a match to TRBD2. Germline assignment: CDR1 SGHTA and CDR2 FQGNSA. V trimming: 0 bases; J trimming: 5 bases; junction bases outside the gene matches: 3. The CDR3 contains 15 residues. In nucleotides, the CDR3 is TGTGCCAGCAGCTTAGCATCACTAGCGGGAGATACGCAGTATTTT. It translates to CASSLASLAGDTQYF.

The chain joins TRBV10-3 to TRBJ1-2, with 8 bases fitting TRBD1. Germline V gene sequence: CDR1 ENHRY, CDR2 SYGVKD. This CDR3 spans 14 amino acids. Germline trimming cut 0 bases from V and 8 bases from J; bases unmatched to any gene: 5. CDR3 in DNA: TGTGCCATCAGTGAGTCTCCGGACAGGGAAGGCTACACCTTC. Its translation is CAISESPDREGYTF.

The CDR3 DNA sequence: TGTGCCAGCAGCGCATGGGACAGGGAATCCGGAAACACCATATATTTT. It encodes CASSAWDRESGNTIYF. The rearrangement joins TRBV9 to TRBJ1-3, with 9 bases identical to TRBD1. In germline, CDR1 is SGDLS, CDR2 YYNGEE. V was clipped by 3 bases and J by 4 bases; unmatched bases: 8. The CDR3 spans 16 residues.

The CDR3 here is CASSDPWRDQETQYF. The CDR3 DNA follows: TGTGCCAGCAGTGACCCTTGGCGGGATCAAGAGACCCAGTACTTC. This chain joins TRBV2 and TRBJ2-5; tentative D call: TRBD2 (6 bases). This CDR3 comprises 15 residues. Germline loops: CDR1 SNHLY, CDR2 FYNNEI. The V and J ends lost 3 bases and 2 bases respectively, with 13 bases between them.